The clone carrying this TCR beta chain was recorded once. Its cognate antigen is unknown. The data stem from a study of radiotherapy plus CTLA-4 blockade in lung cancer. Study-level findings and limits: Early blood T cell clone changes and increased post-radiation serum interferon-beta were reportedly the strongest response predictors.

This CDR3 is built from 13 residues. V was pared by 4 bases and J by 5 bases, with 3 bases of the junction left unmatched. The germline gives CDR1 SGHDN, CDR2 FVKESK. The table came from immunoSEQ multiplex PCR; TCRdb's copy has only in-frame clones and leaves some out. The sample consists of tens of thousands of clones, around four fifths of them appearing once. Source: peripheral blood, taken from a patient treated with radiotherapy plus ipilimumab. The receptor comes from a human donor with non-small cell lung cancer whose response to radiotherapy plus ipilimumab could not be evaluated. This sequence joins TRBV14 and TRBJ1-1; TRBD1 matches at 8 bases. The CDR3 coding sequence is TGTGCCAGCAGCCTCGACAGGGGAACTGAAGCTTTCTTT. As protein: CASSLDRGTEAFF.